This T cell receptor (beta chain) was sequenced for a study of T-cell reconstitution after alpha-beta-depleted transplantation in children (TCRdb year 2016). As for the study more broadly: Using TCR repertoire profiling, the study quantitatively followed how T-cell immune reconstitution unfolded in children after TCRalphabeta/CD19-depleted allogeneic hematopoietic cell transplantation. General findings and caveats noted by the study authors: In some patients, the high TCRbeta diversity seen at day 60 was put down to recipient T cells and intrathymic progenitors that had survived conditioning. The apparently early recovery of alphabetaT-cell counts about two months after transplant reportedly depended on only several hundred rapidly expanded clones that came from non-depleted graft cells. Hyperexpanded clone frequencies declined over subsequent months; after one year, T-cell counts and TCRbeta diversity were mostly attributed to newly produced T cells.

Receptors were amplified or captured by PCR. Instrument used: Illumina HiSeq 2500. To normalize quantification of the TCRbeta repertoire, the TCR libraries were built with molecular barcoding that relied on unique molecular identifiers. In-frame beta chains were kept once TCRdb had trimmed the public reads at Q25 with fastp and called clones with MiXCR. CDR3 protein sequences are deduplicated, and each keeps its most common genes and DNA. In all, the sample holds more than 200,000 distinct CDR3 sequences, and 25% of those were seen once. Less than 3.5% of the sample rests with the top ten. About this clonotype: Its target antigen remains unknown. Nothing much larger sits one base from this clone, and base qualities are not available.

Sample treatment or condition, as interpreted from the label and publication: allogeneic hematopoietic cell transplantation with graft depleted of TCRalphabeta T cells and CD19 B cells. The children who served as transplant recipients had been given grafts of TCRalphabeta/CD19-depleted allogeneic hematopoietic cells. V is pruned by 3 bases and J by 3 bases, leaving 14 bases of the junction without a gene match. Sequences LNHNV (CDR1) and YYDKDF (CDR2) are obtained from the germline V gene (reference sequence). The CDR3 contains 18 residues, cysteine and phenylalanine counted. Just CDR3 DNA is preserved here, 54 bases in frame from base 1.

The rearrangement combines TRBV15 with TRBJ2-4; 7 central nucleotides agree with TRBD2. The sequence came from a girl aged 2-15 years with Fanconi anemia, due to receive a stem cell transplant. This specimen consisted of PBMCs, obtained before TCRalphabeta/CD19-depleted stem cell transplant. Here the CDR3 is given as CATSSIDVLTSDKNIQYF. The DNA is as follows: TGTGCCACCAGCAGTATAGATGTCCTTACTAGCGACAAAAACATTCAGTACTTC.